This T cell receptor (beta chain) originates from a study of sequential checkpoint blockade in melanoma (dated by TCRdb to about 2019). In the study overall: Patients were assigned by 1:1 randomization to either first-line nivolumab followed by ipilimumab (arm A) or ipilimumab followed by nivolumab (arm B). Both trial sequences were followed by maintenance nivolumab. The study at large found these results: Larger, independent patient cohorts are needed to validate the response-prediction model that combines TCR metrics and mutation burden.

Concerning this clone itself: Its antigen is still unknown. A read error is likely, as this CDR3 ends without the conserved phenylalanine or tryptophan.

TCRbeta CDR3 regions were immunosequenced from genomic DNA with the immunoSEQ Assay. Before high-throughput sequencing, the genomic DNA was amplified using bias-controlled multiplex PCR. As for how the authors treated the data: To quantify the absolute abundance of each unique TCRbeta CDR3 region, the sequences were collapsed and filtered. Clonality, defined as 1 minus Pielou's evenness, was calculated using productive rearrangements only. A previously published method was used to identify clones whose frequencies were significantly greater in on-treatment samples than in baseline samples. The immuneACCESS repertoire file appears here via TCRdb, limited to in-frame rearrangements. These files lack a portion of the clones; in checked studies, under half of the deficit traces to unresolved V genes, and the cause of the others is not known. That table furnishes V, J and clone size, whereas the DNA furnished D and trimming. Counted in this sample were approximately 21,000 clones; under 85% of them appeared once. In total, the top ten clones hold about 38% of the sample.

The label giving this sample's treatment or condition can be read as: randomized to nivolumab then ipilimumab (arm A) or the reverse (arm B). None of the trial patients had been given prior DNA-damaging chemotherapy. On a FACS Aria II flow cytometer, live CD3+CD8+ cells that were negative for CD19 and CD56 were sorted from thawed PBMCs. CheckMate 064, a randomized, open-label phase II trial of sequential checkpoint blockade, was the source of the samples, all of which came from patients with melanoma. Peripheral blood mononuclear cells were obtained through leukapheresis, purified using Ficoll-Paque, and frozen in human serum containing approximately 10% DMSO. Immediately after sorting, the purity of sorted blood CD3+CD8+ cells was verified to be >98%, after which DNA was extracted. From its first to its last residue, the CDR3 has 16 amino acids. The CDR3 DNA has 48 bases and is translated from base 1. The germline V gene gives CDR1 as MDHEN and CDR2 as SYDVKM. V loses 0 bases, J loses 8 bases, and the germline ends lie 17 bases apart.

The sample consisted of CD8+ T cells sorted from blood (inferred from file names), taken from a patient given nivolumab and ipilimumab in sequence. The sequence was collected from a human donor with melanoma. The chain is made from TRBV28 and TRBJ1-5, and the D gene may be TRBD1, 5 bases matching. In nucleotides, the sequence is TGTGCCAGCAGTTTATGGGCGGGGCCTTTGAGCGAGCCCCAGCATTTG. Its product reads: CASSLWAGPLSEPQHL.